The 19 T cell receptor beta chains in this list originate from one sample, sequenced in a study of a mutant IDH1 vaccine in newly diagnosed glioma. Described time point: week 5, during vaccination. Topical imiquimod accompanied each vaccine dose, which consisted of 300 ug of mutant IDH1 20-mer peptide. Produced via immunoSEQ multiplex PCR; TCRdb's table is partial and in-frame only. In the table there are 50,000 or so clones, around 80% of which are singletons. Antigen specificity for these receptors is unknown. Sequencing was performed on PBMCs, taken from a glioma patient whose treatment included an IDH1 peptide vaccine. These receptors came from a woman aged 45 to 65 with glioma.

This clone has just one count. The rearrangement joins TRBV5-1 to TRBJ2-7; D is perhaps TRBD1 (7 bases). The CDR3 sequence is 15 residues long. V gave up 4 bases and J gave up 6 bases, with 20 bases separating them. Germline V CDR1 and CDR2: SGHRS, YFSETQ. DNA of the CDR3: TGCGCCAGCAGCGAAGGACGGGCAGGGGGAGGCGAGCAGTACTTC. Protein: CASSEGRAGGGEQYF.

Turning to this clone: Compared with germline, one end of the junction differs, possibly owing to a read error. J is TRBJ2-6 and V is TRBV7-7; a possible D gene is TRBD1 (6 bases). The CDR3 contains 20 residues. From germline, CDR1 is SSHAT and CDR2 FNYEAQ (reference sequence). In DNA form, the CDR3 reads TGTGCTAGCAGCTTAGATGTCCGGGACAAGGGCTTTATGAGGGCCAACGTCCTGACTTTC. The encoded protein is CASSLDVRDKGFMRANVLTF.

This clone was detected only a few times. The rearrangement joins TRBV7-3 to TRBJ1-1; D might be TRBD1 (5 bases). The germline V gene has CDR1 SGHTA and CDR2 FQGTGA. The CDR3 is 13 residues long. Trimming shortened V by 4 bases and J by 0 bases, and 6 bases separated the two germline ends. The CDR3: CASSWDVNTEAFF. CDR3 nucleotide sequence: TGTGCCAGCAGCTGGGACGTGAACACTGAAGCTTTCTTT.

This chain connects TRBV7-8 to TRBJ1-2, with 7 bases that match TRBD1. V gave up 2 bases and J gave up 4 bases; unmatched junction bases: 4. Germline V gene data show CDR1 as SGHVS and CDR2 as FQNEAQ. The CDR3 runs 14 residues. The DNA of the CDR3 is TGTGCCAGCAGCTTATCTCCAGGGGGCTATGGCTACACCTTC. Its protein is CASSLSPGGYGYTF.

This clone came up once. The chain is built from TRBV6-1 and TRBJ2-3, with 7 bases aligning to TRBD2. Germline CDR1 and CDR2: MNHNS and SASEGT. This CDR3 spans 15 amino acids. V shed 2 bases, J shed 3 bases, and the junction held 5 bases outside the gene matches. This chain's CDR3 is CASSEMSGGTDTQYF. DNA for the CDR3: TGTGCCAGCAGTGAAATGTCGGGGGGAACAGATACGCAGTATTTT.

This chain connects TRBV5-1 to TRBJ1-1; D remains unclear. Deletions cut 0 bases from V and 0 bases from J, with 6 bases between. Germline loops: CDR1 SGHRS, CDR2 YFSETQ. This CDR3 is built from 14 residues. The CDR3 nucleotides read TGCGCCAGCAGCTTGGCCGGAATGAACACTGAAGCTTTCTTT. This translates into CASSLAGMNTEAFF.

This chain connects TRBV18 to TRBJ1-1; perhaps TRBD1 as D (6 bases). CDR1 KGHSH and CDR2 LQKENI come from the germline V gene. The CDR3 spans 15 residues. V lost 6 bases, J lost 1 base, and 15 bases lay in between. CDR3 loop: CASSPPQGANTEAFF. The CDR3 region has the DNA TGTGCCAGCTCGCCCCCACAGGGCGCGAACACTGAAGCTTTCTTT.

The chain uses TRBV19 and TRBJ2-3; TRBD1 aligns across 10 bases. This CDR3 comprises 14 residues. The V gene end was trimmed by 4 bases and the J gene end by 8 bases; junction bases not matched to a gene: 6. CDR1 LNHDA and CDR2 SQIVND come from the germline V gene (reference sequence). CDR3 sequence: CASSKDRGRPTQYF. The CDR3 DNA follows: TGTGCCAGTAGTAAAGACAGGGGGCGCCCTACGCAGTATTTT.

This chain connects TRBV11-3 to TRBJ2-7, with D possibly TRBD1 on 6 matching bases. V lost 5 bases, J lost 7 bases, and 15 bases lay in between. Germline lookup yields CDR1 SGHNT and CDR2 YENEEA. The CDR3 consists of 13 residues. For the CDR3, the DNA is TGTGCCAGCAGCCCCACAGGGTTGAGAGAGCAGTACTTC. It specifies CASSPTGLREQYF.

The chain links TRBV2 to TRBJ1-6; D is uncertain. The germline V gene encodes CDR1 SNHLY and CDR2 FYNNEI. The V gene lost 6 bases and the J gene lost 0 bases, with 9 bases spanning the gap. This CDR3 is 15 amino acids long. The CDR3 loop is CASSRSLSYNSPLHF. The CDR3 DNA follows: TGTGCCAGCAGCAGGTCACTCTCCTATAATTCACCCCTCCACTTT.

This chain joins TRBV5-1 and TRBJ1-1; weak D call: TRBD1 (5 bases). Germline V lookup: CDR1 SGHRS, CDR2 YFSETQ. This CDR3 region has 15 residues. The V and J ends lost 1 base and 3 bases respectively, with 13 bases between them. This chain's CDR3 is CASSLRPGEDTEAFF. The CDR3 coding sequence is TGCGCCAGCAGCTTGAGGCCGGGGGAGGACACTGAAGCTTTCTTT.

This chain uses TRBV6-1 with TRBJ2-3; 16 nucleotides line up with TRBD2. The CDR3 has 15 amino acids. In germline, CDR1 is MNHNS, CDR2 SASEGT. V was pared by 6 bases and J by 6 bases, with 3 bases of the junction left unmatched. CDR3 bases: TGTGCCAGCAGGGGACTAGCGGGGGGGCCGGATACGCAGTATTTT. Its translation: CASRGLAGGPDTQYF.

CDR3 DNA sequence: TGCAGCGTTGACTCCGGGACTAGCCACTCCTACAATGAGCAGTTCTTC. As protein: CSVDSGTSHSYNEQFF. V and J are TRBV29-1 and TRBJ2-1; 9 nucleotides agree with TRBD2. V trimming: 3 bases; J trimming: 0 bases; junction bases outside the gene matches: 6. The CDR3 totals 16 residues. CDR1 is SQVTM, CDR2 ANQGSEA, per germline.

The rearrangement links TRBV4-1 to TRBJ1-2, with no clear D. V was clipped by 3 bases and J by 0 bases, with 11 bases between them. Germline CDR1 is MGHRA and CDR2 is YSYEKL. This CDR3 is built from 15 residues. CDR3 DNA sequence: TGCGCCAGCAGCCAGGTGGCGGATGCTAACTATGGCTACACCTTC. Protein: CASSQVADANYGYTF.

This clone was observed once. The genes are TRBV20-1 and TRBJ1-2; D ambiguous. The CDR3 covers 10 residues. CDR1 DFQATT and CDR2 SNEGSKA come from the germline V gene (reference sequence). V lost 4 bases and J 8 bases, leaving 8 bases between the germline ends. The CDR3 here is CSAKASGYTF. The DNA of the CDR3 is TGCAGTGCTAAAGCTTCGGGCTACACCTTC.

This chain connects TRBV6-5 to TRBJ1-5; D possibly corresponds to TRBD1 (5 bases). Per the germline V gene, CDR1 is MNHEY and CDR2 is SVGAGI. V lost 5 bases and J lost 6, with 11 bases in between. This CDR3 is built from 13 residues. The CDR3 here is CASSRGQAQPQHF. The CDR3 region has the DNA TGTGCCAGCAGTAGGGGCCAAGCTCAGCCCCAGCATTTT.

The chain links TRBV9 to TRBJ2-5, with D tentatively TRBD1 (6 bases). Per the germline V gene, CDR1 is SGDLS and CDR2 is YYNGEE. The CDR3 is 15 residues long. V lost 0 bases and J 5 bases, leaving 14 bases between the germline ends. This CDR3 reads CASSVDGGGGETQYF. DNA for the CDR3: TGTGCCAGCAGCGTAGATGGGGGCGGTGGGGAGACCCAGTACTTC.

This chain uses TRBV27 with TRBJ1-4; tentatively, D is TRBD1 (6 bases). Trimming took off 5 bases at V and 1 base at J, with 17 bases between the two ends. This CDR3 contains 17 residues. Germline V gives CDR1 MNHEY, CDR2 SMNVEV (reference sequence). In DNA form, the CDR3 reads TGTGCCAGCAGTAGGGCAGGGGCTTGGGTAACTAATGAAAAACTGTTTTTT. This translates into CASSRAGAWVTNEKLFF.

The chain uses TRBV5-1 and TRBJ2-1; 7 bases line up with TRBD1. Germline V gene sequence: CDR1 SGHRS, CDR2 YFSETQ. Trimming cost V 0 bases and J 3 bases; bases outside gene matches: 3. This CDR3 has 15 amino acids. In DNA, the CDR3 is TGCGCCAGCAGCTTGGAGGGACAGAACTACAATGAGCAGTTCTTC. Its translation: CASSLEGQNYNEQFF.